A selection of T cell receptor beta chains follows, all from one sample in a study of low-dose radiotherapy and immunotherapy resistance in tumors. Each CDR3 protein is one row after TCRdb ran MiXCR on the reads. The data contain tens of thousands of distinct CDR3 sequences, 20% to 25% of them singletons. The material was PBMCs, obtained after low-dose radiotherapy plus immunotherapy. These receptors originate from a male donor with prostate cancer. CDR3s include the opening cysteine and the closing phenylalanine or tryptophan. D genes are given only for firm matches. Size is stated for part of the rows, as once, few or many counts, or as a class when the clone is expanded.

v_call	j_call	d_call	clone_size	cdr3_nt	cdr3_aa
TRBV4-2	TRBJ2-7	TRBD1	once	TGTGCCAGCAGCCGTGACAGGGGCGGTCACTACGAGCAGTACTTC	CASSRDRGGHYEQYF
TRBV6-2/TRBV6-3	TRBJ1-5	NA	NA	TGTGCCAGCAGTGCGGAGGGAAGGGTCATTCAGCCCCAGCATTTT	CASSAEGRVIQPQHF
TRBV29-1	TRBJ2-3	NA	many	TGCAGCGTGGAACTAGGGAAACGGGGGCAGTATTTT	CSVELGKRGQYF
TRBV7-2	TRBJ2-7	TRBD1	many	TGTGCCAGCAGCTTGCCGACAGGGCCCTACGAGCAGTACTTC	CASSLPTGPYEQYF
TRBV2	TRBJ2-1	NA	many	TGTGCCAGCAGTGACCGGACAGCCTACAATGAGCAGTTCTTC	CASSDRTAYNEQFF
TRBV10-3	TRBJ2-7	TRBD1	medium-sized	TGTGCCACGCGACGGGACAGCTATCGAGTAAGCGGCGAGCAGTACTTC	CATRRDSYRVSGEQYF
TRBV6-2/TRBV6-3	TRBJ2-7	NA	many	TGTGCCAGCAGTTCAGTCGGGACAACGTCCTACGAGCAGTACTTC	CASSSVGTTSYEQYF
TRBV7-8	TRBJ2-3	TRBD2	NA	TGTGCCAGCAGCCCCCTAGCGGGAGCGGGCACAGATACGCAGTATTTT	CASSPLAGAGTDTQYF
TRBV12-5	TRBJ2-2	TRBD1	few	TGTGCTAGTGGTACCAACCGACAGGGGCGGCTGTTTTTT	CASGTNRQGRLFF
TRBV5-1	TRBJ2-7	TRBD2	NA	TGCGCCAGCAGCTTGGGGTGGACTAGCGTTTTCAGCGAGCAGTACTTC	CASSLGWTSVFSEQYF
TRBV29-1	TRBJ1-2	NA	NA	TGCAGCGCTAGAGTACCACAGGCTCACTATGGCTACACCTTC	CSARVPQAHYGYTF
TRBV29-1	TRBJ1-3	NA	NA	TGCAGCGCCGCCCGGGGGGGAAACACCATATATTTT	CSAARGGNTIYF
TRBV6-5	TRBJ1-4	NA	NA	TGTGCCAGCAGTTACGACGGGGTACGCGAAAAACTGTTTTTT	CASSYDGVREKLFF
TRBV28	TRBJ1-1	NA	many	TGTGCCAGCAGTTTATTGCTGGGTTCTCATACTCGAGCTTTCTTT	CASSLLLGSHTRAFF
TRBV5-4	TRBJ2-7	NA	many	TGTGCCAGCAGCTTGCGAAGGGTCTCCTCCTACGAGCAGTACTTC	CASSLRRVSSYEQYF
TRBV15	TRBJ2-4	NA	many	TGTGCCACCAGCAGAGATGTAAGAGACAGGAAAAACATTCAGTACTTC	CATSRDVRDRKNIQYF